A single sample gave rise to the 31 T cell receptor beta chains below, sequenced in a study of tumor and adjacent non-tumor tissue in lung cancer. A modified ARM-PCR protocol with three rounds of nested PCR amplified TCRbeta. TCRdb redid the calling of the multiplex PCR reads with MiXCR, one entry per CDR3 protein. The table has about 80,000 distinct CDR3 sequences, about four fifths seen once; the top ten hold 50% to 65%. The template was RNA from unsorted bulk tissue. Distant lung tissue was collected more than 3 cm away from the tumor edge. The sequenced material came from distant non-tumor lung tissue. Receptors originate from a man aged 55 to 70 with non-small cell lung cancer.

Comments on this clonotype: The junction departs from germline at one end; a sequencing error may be responsible. The chain has TRBV11-2 and TRBJ2-6; D perhaps matches TRBD1 (5 bases). The CDR3 contains 19 residues. The germline V gene has CDR1 SGHAT and CDR2 FQNNGV. In DNA form, the CDR3 reads TGTGCCAGCAGCTTAGTTCCAAATAACAGGCCCTCTGGGGCCAAGGTCCTGACTTTC. This translates into CASSLVPNNRPSGAKVLTF.

This chain connects TRBV20-1 to TRBJ2-5; D gene unclear. The CDR3 has 13 residues. Deletions cut 4 bases from V and 5 bases from J, with 14 bases between. CDR1 is DFQATT and CDR2 is SNEGSKA in the germline V gene (reference sequence). In DNA, the CDR3 is TGCAGTGCTAAGGAAGAATGGTTGGAGACCCAGTACTTC. It codes for CSAKEEWLETQYF.

Comment on this clonotype: An end of the junction does not agree with germline; a read error may underlie this. This chain uses TRBV20-1 with TRBJ2-2; 12 bases agree with TRBD2. The CDR3 runs 16 residues. Looked up from germline, CDR1 is DFQATT and CDR2 is SNEGSKA (reference sequence). The CDR3 DNA follows: TGCAGTGCTAGGGCGACTAGCGGGGGAGACACCGGGAAGCTGCTTTTT. Translated, it gives CSARATSGGDTGKLLF.

Note on this clonotype: A junction end diverges from the germline sequence, so it may reflect a read error. The chain carries TRBV28 and TRBJ1-1; D is possibly TRBD1 (5 bases). Germline V gene sequence: CDR1 MDHEN, CDR2 SYDVKM. There are 15 residues in the CDR3. DNA for the CDR3: TGTCCCAGCAGTATTCCAGGGTTCCAGAACACTGAAGCTTTCTTT. Its translation is CPSSIPGFQNTEAFF.

This clonotype was detected many times. The rearrangement joins TRBV20-1 to TRBJ2-1, with 11 positions matching TRBD2. The CDR3 is made up of 15 amino acids. V shed 4 bases and J 4 bases; nucleotides not matched to a gene: 6. Germline V CDR1 and CDR2: DFQATT, SNEGSKA (reference sequence). This CDR3 is CSAIIAGGLYNEQFF. CDR3 DNA sequence: TGCAGTGCTATAATAGCGGGAGGGCTTTACAATGAGCAGTTCTTC.

This clonotype was counted once. No conserved phenylalanine or tryptophan is present at the end of the CDR3, so a read error is the likely explanation. CDR3 DNA sequence: TGCGCCAGCAGCCAAGAATTCAGAACGAACACCGGGGAGCTGTTTCCT. This encodes CASSQEFRTNTGELFP. The chain links TRBV4-3 to TRBJ2-2, with D uncertain. Germline V gene lookup returns CDR1 LGHNA and CDR2 YSLEER. V dropped 0 bases and J dropped 0 bases, with 8 bases sitting between them. CDR3 size: 16 residues.

V is TRBV6-5 and J is TRBJ1-5, with D perhaps TRBD1 (5 bases). Germline CDR1 and CDR2: MNHEY and SVGAGI. The CDR3 loop spans 15 amino acids. V dropped 2 bases and J dropped 3 bases, with 11 bases sitting between them. In nucleotides, the CDR3 is TGTGCCAGCAGTTACCCGCAGGGAATCAATCAGCCCCAGCATTTT. It encodes CASSYPQGINQPQHF.

Comments on this clonotype: One end of the junction does not line up with germline, which may come from a read error. The rearrangement uses TRBV12-3 or TRBV12-4 and TRBJ1-1, with D possibly being TRBD1 (5 bases). The length of the CDR3 is 15 residues. The CDR3, as DNA: TGTGCCAGCATTTTCCCAGGGATACTGAACACTGAAGCTTACTTC. Its translation: CASIFPGILNTEAYF.

Remarks on this clonotype: The conserved final phenylalanine or tryptophan is absent from the CDR3, which likely points to a read error. The rearrangement uses TRBV6-1 and TRBJ1-1; a weak D match, TRBD1 (6 bases). CDR3 size: 14 residues. Germline V gene sequence: CDR1 MNHNS, CDR2 SASEGT. The CDR3 sequence: CASSEDGGDTEAFI. DNA for the CDR3: TGTGCCAGTAGTGAAGACGGGGGCGACACTGAAGCTTTCATT.

The rearrangement uses TRBV5-1 and TRBJ2-3; D unclear. V was trimmed by 0 bases and J by 0 bases, leaving 11 bases between them. The V gene's germline CDR1 is SGHRS and CDR2 YFSETQ. This CDR3 comprises 16 residues. CDR3 protein: CASSLGTSLSTDTQYF. The CDR3 DNA is TGCGCCAGCAGCTTGGGAACATCCCTTAGCACAGATACGCAGTATTTT. The complete variable domain, with remaining parts taken from reference TRBV5-1 and TRBJ2-3, reads KAGVTQTPRYLIKTRGQQVTLSCSPISGHRSVSWYQQTPGQGLQFLFEYFSETQRNKGNFPGRFSGRQFSNSRSEMNVSTLELGDSALYLCASSLGTSLSTDTQYFGPGTRLTVL.

V gene TRBV6-5 combines with J gene TRBJ1-5; no clear D. Trimming took off 4 bases at V and 8 bases at J, with 12 bases between the two ends. The CDR3 spans 13 residues. Germline-derived CDR1 and CDR2 are MNHEY and SVGAGI. The CDR3 DNA reads TGTGCCAGCAGTTTAGTGGAAAATAAGCCCCAGCATTTT. As protein: CASSLVENKPQHF.

Concerning this clonotype: No conserved phenylalanine or tryptophan is present at the end of the CDR3, so a read error is the likely explanation. No DNA is shown, since the ends of the CDR3 on it are uncertain; the CDR3 is the one TCRdb lists. The chain employs TRBV20-1 and TRBJ2-7; the table's D call, TRBD2, has no DNA check behind it. From its first to its last residue, the CDR3 has 11 amino acids. Germline values: CDR1 DFQATT, CDR2 SNEGSKA (reference sequence). The CDR3 sequence is CIARDLTIEYL.

This clonotype was found a few times. An end of the junction does not agree with germline; a read error may underlie this. The rearrangement uses TRBV4-1 and TRBJ1-1, with D perhaps TRBD1 (6 bases). The CDR3 contains 17 residues. Germline CDR1 MGHRA, CDR2 YSYEKL. The chain's CDR3 is CASSQPTGRPRNTEAFF. The CDR3 bases are TGCGCCAGTAGCCAACCGACAGGCCGGCCAAGGAACACTGAAGCTTTCTTT.

Concerning this clonotype itself: A junction end diverges from the germline sequence, so it may reflect a read error. V usage is TRBV24-1 and J usage is TRBJ1-5; D gene uncertain. Germline lookup yields CDR1 KGHDR and CDR2 SFDVKD. The CDR3 is 14 residues long. The CDR3 sequence is CAISEDSSNQSQHF. The CDR3 nucleotides are TGTGCCATCAGTGAAGATTCTAGCAATCAGTCCCAGCATTTT.

The J gene is TRBJ2-7, the V gene TRBV5-5; 8 bases align to TRBD1. The CDR3 has 17 amino acids. The germline gives CDR1 SGHKS, CDR2 YYEKEE (reference sequence). With V trimmed by 3 bases and J by 4 bases, 15 bases remained unmatched. CDR3 sequence reads: CASSSRRGQGASYEQYF. The CDR3 coding sequence is TGTGCCAGCAGCTCTAGGCGGGGCCAGGGGGCCAGTTACGAGCAGTACTTC.

Details on this clonotype: Relative to the germline gene, one junction end is altered; a read error may explain this. This chain connects TRBV6-6 to TRBJ2-5; a possible D gene is TRBD2 (5 bases). This CDR3 has 15 amino acids. Germline V gives CDR1 MNHNY, CDR2 SVGAGI (reference sequence). The CDR3 spells CASSSSPTPGETHYF. As DNA, the CDR3 is TGTGCCAGCAGTTCGTCCCCAACCCCCGGGGAGACCCACTACTTC.

For this clonotype: Germline is not matched at one junction end, which may reflect a read error. J is TRBJ2-1 and V is TRBV18, with D hard to call. The CDR3 is 14 amino acids. Germline lookup yields CDR1 KGHSH and CDR2 LQKENI. The CDR3 DNA is TGTGCCAGCTCACGCGAAACAGTCTACAATGAGCAGTCCTTC. Protein sequence: CASSRETVYNEQSF.

The chain joins TRBV6-2 or TRBV6-3 to TRBJ2-1, with D perhaps TRBD2 (5 bases). Deletions cut 5 bases from V and 11 bases from J, with 16 bases between. The CDR3 is made up of 13 amino acids. Germline V CDR1 and CDR2: MNHEY, SVGEGT. The CDR3 DNA reads TGTGCCAGCAGTGCCGGGGTAACCGATAAGCAGTTCTTC. It encodes CASSAGVTDKQFF.

Remarks on this clonotype: The CDR3 does not end in the conserved phenylalanine or tryptophan, so this is likely a read error. CDR3 nucleotide sequence: TGTGCCAGGAGCTTTCAGGGGGCAGGTACGCAGTATTAT. Encoded protein: CARSFQGAGTQYY. The chain employs TRBV11-3 and TRBJ2-3; 8 positions agree with TRBD1. In germline, CDR1 is SGHNT, CDR2 YENEEA. The CDR3 is 13 amino acids.

Comments on this clonotype: In this CDR3 the conserved last residue, phenylalanine or tryptophan, is missing, so a read error is likely. The chain employs TRBV4-1 and TRBJ1-6; 7 bases line up with TRBD1. CDR1 is MGHRA, CDR2 YSYEKL, per germline. CDR3 size: 13 residues. CDR3 residues: CASSDREGSLLHL. The CDR3 bases are TGCGCCAGCAGTGACAGGGAAGGTTCACTCCTCCACTTA.

The chain couples TRBV11-2 to TRBJ2-7, with unresolved D. CDR1 and CDR2 from the germline V gene are SGHAT and FQNNGV. The CDR3 covers 14 residues. In nucleotides, the CDR3 is TGTGGCAACAGCTTAGCATCTCGCTCCTACGAGCAGTACTTC. Protein: CGNSLASRSYEQYF.

In this sample, this clonotype turned up once. The junction and the germline gene differ at one end; a read error may be behind it. The CDR3 sequence is CASSQWTSDSIDRQYF. CDR3 bases: TGCGCCAGCAGCCAATGGACTAGCGATTCAATAGATAGGCAGTATTTT. This chain uses TRBV4-1 with TRBJ2-3; 9 positions match TRBD2. The germline gives CDR1 MGHRA, CDR2 YSYEKL. The CDR3 contains 16 residues.

Comments on this clonotype: An end of the junction differs from the germline gene, which may be a read error. J is TRBJ1-2 and V is TRBV6-5, with D perhaps matching TRBD1 (6 bases). The length of the CDR3 is 14 residues. CDR1 is MNHEY, CDR2 SVGAGI, per germline. This CDR3 is CACSRDTTNYGYTF. CDR3 bases: TGTGCCTGCAGCCGGGACACCACTAACTACGGCTACACCTTC.

For this clonotype: The conserved final phenylalanine or tryptophan is absent from the CDR3, which likely points to a read error. The V gene is TRBV20-1, the J gene TRBJ2-1; TRBD2 matches at 9 bases. This CDR3 comprises 14 residues. V dropped 7 bases and J dropped 8; count of bases not matched to a gene: 12. CDR1 is DFQATT, CDR2 SNEGSKA, per germline (reference sequence). The DNA for the CDR3 is TGCAGTGTTCCTCGAGGCGGGGGGGCGTATGAGCAGTTCATC. Amino acid sequence: CSVPRGGGAYEQFI.

Details on this clonotype: Its ends do not fully match the called genes, so a read error is possible. CDR3 nucleotides: TGTAGCGGTATTTTGACAATCGGGGGAAACTACGAGCAGTACTTC. It yields the protein CSGILTIGGNYEQYF. The gene calls are TRBV20-1 and TRBJ2-7; tentative D call: TRBD2 (6 bases). CDR3 size: 15 residues. Germline V gene lookup returns CDR1 DFQATT and CDR2 SNEGSKA (reference sequence).

This clonotype has ten or more counts. The chain uses TRBV6-6 and TRBJ2-7; TRBD2 matches 7 bases. With V trimmed by 2 bases and J by 2 bases, 9 bases remained unmatched. The CDR3 runs to 16 residues. Germline V gives CDR1 MNHNY, CDR2 SVGAGI (reference sequence). This CDR3 reads CASSYSFQGGAYEQYF. The CDR3 nucleotides are TGTGCCAGCAGTTACAGTTTCCAGGGAGGGGCCTACGAGCAGTACTTC.

Comments on this clonotype: Mismatch with germline at one junction end may stem from a read error. This rearrangement joins TRBV6-1 to TRBJ2-3; D is uncertain. This CDR3 contains 15 residues. The germline V gene encodes CDR1 MNHNS and CDR2 SASEGT. CDR3 coding DNA: TGTGCCAGCACCCGAAGTTTTGGTAGCACATATACGCAGTATTTT. It codes for CASTRSFGSTYTQYF.

With regard to this clonotype: Germline is not matched at one junction end, which may reflect a read error. The rearrangement joins TRBV29-1 to TRBJ2-2, with 9 nucleotides matching TRBD1. CDR1 is SQVTM and CDR2 is ANQGSEA in the germline V gene. This CDR3 spans 14 amino acids. The CDR3 reads CSIQGQGNTGELFF. As DNA, the CDR3 is TGCAGCATCCAGGGACAGGGAAACACCGGGGAGTTGTTTTTT.

The chain employs TRBV4-1 and TRBJ2-1, with 11 nucleotides matching TRBD2. The CDR3 spans 18 residues. After removal of 9 bases from V and 0 bases from J, the junction contained 13 bases not matched to a gene. The germline V gene has CDR1 MGHRA and CDR2 YSYEKL. The CDR3 region is CASRRTSGSGISYNEQFF. The CDR3 nucleotides are TGCGCCAGTAGACGGACTAGCGGGTCCGGCATCTCCTACAATGAGCAGTTCTTC.

Remarks on this clonotype: The junction differs from germline at one of its ends, possibly a read error. The chain links TRBV11-1 to TRBJ2-1, with 11 bases lining up with TRBD2. Germline CDR1 is SGHAT and CDR2 is FQDESV (reference sequence). CDR3 length: 17 residues. CDR3 sequence (DNA): TGTGCCAGCAACTTATCTCGGCTAGCGGGAGGTAAGAATGAGCAGTTCTTC. The encoded protein is CASNLSRLAGGKNEQFF.

Comments on this clonotype: A read error may explain this, as a much larger clone is one base away. The chain is built from TRBV7-8 and TRBJ1-1; D gene unclear. Germline assignment: CDR1 SGHVS and CDR2 FQNEAQ. The CDR3 covers 14 residues. The CDR3 DNA is TGTGTCAGCACCCCGATGGGGTTGAACACTGAAGCTTTCTTT. This translates into CVSTPMGLNTEAFF.